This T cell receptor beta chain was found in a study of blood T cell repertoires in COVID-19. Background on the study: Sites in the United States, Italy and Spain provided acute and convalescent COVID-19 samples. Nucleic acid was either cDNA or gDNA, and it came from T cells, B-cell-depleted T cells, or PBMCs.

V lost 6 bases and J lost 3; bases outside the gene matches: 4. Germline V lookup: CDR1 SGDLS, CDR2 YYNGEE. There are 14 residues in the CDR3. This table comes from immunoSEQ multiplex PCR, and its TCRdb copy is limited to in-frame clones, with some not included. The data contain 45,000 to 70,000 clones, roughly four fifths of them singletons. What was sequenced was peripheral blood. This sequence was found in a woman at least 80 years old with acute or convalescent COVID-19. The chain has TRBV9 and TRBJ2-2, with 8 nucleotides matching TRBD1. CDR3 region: CASTQGADTGELFF. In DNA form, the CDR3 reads TGTGCCAGCACTCAGGGGGCGGACACCGGGGAGCTGTTTTTT.